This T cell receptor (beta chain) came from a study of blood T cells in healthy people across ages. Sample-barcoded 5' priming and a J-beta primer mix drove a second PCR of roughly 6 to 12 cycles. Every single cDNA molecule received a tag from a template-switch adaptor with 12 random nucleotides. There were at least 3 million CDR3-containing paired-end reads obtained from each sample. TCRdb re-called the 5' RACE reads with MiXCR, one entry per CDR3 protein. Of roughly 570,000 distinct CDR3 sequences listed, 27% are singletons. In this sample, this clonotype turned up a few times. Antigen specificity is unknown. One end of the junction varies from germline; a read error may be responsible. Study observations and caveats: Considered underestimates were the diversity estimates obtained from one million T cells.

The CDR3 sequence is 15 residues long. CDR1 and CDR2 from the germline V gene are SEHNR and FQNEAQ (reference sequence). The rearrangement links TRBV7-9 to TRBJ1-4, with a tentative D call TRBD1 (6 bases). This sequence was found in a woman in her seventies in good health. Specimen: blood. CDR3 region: CACSPQEGANEKLFF. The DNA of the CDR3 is TGTGCCTGCAGCCCACAGGAGGGGGCTAATGAAAAACTGTTTTTT.